These 15 T cell receptor beta chains were sequenced from one sample in a study of shared clonotypes between healthy human individuals. Sequenced by immunoSEQ multiplex PCR; TCRdb stores in-frame clones only, minus some. The sample lists fewer than 550,000 clones; almost 80% were seen once. Sequenced: PBMCs. The source is a woman aged 40 to 49 in good health. Some clones in this sample may be carry-over from other donors' samples.

This chain joins TRBV6-1 and TRBJ1-2; unclear D gene. CDR3 length equals 13 residues. Germline-derived CDR1 and CDR2 are MNHNS and SASEGT. Trimming removed 2 bases at V and 4 bases at J, with 8 bases between. The CDR3 region is CASSEMRSYGYTF. In nucleotides, the CDR3 is TGTGCCAGCAGTGAAATGAGATCCTATGGCTACACCTTC.

The gene calls are TRBV18 and TRBJ2-7, with 8 bases that match TRBD1. From germline, CDR1 is KGHSH and CDR2 LQKENI. CDR3 length equals 17 residues. Trimming at V came to 2 bases and at J to 3 bases, leaving 12 bases not matched to a gene. The CDR3 DNA follows: TGTGCCAGCTCACCATTGTCTTCAGGGGGCTTGAACTACGAGCAGTACTTC. As protein: CASSPLSSGGLNYEQYF.

The chain uses TRBV19 and TRBJ2-5; D perhaps matches TRBD1 (6 bases). The germline CDR1 and CDR2 sequences are LNHDA and SQIVND (reference sequence). V was clipped by 2 bases and J by 3 bases, with 7 bases between them. The CDR3 contains 13 residues. The CDR3 spells CASSISGEETQYF. DNA of the CDR3: TGTGCCAGTAGTATATCAGGGGAAGAGACCCAGTACTTC. Looking up the rest from reference TRBV19 and TRBJ2-5 gives the full variable domain: DGGITQSPKYLFRKEGQNVTLSCEQNLNHDAMYWYRQDPGQGLRLIYYSQIVNDFQKGDIAEGYSVSREKKESFPLTVTSAQKNPTAFYLCASSISGEETQYFGPGTRLLVL.

V gene TRBV9 combines with J gene TRBJ1-1; 7 nucleotides match TRBD1. This CDR3 comprises 13 residues. Germline V gene lookup returns CDR1 SGDLS and CDR2 YYNGEE. V gave up 4 bases and J gave up 6 bases; unmatched junction bases: 6. The CDR3 reads CASSLPGGAEAFF. In DNA, the CDR3 is TGTGCCAGCAGCTTACCAGGGGGGGCTGAAGCTTTCTTT.

V usage is TRBV7-8 and J usage is TRBJ1-1; 8 bases fit TRBD1. With 5 bases clipped from V and 0 bases from J, the junction kept 5 bases outside the gene matches. Germline V gene sequence: CDR1 SGHVS, CDR2 FQNEAQ. This CDR3 is 15 amino acids long. The CDR3 nucleotides read TGTGCCAGCAGCCCAGGGGGCCCAATGAACACTGAAGCTTTCTTT. Its protein product is CASSPGGPMNTEAFF. Combining the CDR3 with reference TRBV7-8 and TRBJ1-1 gives the whole variable domain GAGVSQSPRYKVAKRGQDVALRCDPISGHVSLFWYQQALGQGPEFLTYFQNEAQLDKSGLPSDRFFAERPEGSVSTLKIQRTQQEDSAVYLCASSPGGPMNTEAFFGQGTRLTVV.

The rearrangement links TRBV14 to TRBJ1-2; D remains unclear. The CDR3 sequence is 14 residues long. Germline lookup yields CDR1 SGHDN and CDR2 FVKESK. V was trimmed by 4 bases and J by 6 bases, leaving 15 bases between them. The CDR3 reads CASSPPWDRDGYTF. CDR3 DNA: TGTGCCAGCAGCCCCCCCTGGGATCGGGATGGCTACACCTTC.

V is TRBV7-3 and J is TRBJ2-1, with 9 bases that match TRBD2. CDR3 length: 16 residues. With 0 bases clipped from V and 8 bases from J, the junction kept 8 bases outside the gene matches. Germline CDR1 is SGHTA and CDR2 is FQGTGA. The CDR3 here is CASSLTRPSGNHEQFF. The CDR3 coding sequence is TGTGCCAGCAGCTTAACGAGGCCTAGCGGGAACCATGAGCAGTTCTTC.

This chain uses TRBV27 with TRBJ2-2, with 8 bases identical to TRBD2. The CDR3 is made up of 18 amino acids. The V and J ends lost 4 bases and 7 bases, in that order; junction bases with no gene match: 17. Per germline, CDR1 MNHEY and CDR2 SMNVEV (reference sequence). The CDR3 DNA reads TGTGCCAGCAGTTCACAGAGGGGTGGTAGCGGGATGGGCGGGGAGCTGTTTTTT. It is translated as CASSSQRGGSGMGGELFF.

The gene calls are TRBV5-4 and TRBJ2-7, with 7 bases matching TRBD1. Germline assignment: CDR1 SGHNT and CDR2 YYREEE (reference sequence). The CDR3 length is 13 residues. The ends lost 10 bases at V and 5 bases at J; junction bases unmatched: 12. CDR3 sequence reads: CASRIGGLDEQYF. In nucleotides, the CDR3 is TGTGCCTCCAGGATAGGGGGCCTTGACGAGCAGTACTTC.

The chain is built from TRBV28 and TRBJ1-2; TRBD1 might be the D (6 bases). CDR1 and CDR2 from the germline V gene are MDHEN and SYDVKM. CDR3 length: 13 residues. Trimming shortened V by 6 bases and J by 2 bases, and 10 bases separated the two germline ends. The CDR3: CASSKGGNYGYTF. The CDR3 DNA reads TGTGCCAGCAGCAAGGGGGGGAACTATGGCTACACCTTC.

The J gene is TRBJ2-1, the V gene TRBV6-4; D gene ambiguous. The CDR3 has 16 residues. Looked up from germline, CDR1 is MRHNA and CDR2 is SNTAGT. V shed 0 bases and J shed 6 bases, with 15 bases lying between them. In DNA form, the CDR3 reads TGTGCCAGCAGTGACTCGATTCGGCGGAGTCTCAATGAGCAGTTCTTC. Its protein is CASSDSIRRSLNEQFF.

This chain joins TRBV18 and TRBJ2-7, with TRBD2 identical over 8 bases. The V segment lost 3 bases and the J segment 5 bases; nucleotides outside the gene matches: 6. The CDR3 extends over 14 amino acids. Germline CDR1 reads KGHSH; CDR2 reads LQKENI. As DNA, the CDR3 is TGTGCCAGCTCACCGGAAAGCGGGGGCCACGAGCAGTACTTC. Its translation: CASSPESGGHEQYF. Filled out from reference TRBV18 and TRBJ2-7, the complete variable domain reads NAGVMQNPRHLVRRRGQEARLRCSPMKGHSHVYWYRQLPEEGLKFMVYLQKENIIDESGMPKERFSAEFPKEGPSILRIQQVVRGDSAAYFCASSPESGGHEQYFGPGTRLTVT.

There are a few counts of this clone. This chain links TRBV11-1 with TRBJ2-5; 11 bases are shared with TRBD2. Germline V CDR1 and CDR2: SGHAT, FQDESV (reference sequence). The CDR3 loop spans 15 amino acids. V gave up 5 bases and J gave up 5 bases; unmatched junction bases: 7. The CDR3 DNA reads TGTGCCAGCAGCCGGCGAAGACTAGCGGGGGAGACCCAGTACTTC. Its protein is CASSRRRLAGETQYF.

The chain links TRBV2 to TRBJ2-7, with D maybe TRBD2 (5 bases). Germline CDR1 SNHLY, CDR2 FYNNEI. The ends were cut back, 6 bases at V and 4 bases at J, with 16 bases in the middle. The CDR3 has 14 amino acids. CDR3 in amino acids: CASSPLPGSYEQYF. CDR3 nucleotides: TGTGCCAGCAGCCCTCTACCGGGGTCTTACGAGCAGTACTTC.

The rearrangement links TRBV30 to TRBJ2-5; D uncertain. Per germline, CDR1 GTSNPN and CDR2 SVGIG (reference sequence). V gave up 6 bases and J gave up 3 bases, with 8 bases separating them. This CDR3 comprises 11 residues. As DNA, the CDR3 is TGTGCCTGCCGACGTAAAGAGACCCAGTACTTC. Translated: CACRRKETQYF. Full variable domain (rest looked up from reference TRBV30 and TRBJ2-5): SQTIHQWPATLVQPVGSPLSLECTVEGTSNPNLYWYRQAAGRGLQLLFYSVGIGQISSEVPQNLSASRPQDRQFILSSKKLLLSDSGFYLCACRRKETQYFGPGTRLLVL.